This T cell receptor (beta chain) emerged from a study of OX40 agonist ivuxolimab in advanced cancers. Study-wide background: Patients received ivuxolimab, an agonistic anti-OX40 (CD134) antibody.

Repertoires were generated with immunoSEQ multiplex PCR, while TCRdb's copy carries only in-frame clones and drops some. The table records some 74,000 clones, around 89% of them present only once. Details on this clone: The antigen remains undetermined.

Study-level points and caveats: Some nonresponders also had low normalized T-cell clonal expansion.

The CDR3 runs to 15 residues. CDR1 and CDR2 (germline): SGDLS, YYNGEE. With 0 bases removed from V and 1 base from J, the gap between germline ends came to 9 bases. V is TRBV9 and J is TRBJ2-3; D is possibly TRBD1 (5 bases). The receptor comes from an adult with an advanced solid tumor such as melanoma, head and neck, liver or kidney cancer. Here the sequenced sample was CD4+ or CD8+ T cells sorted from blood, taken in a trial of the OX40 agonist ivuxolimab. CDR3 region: CASSVVVRGTDTQYF. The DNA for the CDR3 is TGTGCCAGCAGCGTAGTGGTCAGGGGCACAGATACGCAGTATTTT.